The 19 T cell receptor beta chains listed next were all sequenced from one sample in a study of blood T cell repertoires in COVID-19. This table comes from immunoSEQ multiplex PCR, and its TCRdb copy is limited to in-frame clones, with some not included. Counted here are approximately 300,000 clones, about nine tenths occurring once; the ten biggest clones make up roughly 2.6%. Sequencing was done on a sample of PBMCs or T cells enriched from blood (not recorded which). These receptors were collected from a man aged 60-69 years who had recovered from COVID-19.

This chain joins TRBV19 and TRBJ2-5; tentative D call: TRBD1 (7 bases). The V gene's germline CDR1 is LNHDA and CDR2 SQIVND (reference sequence). V lost 3 bases and J lost 4, with 12 bases in between. CDR3 length: 14 amino acids. The CDR3 coding sequence is TGTGCCAGTAGTATCGCAGGGGGAGGAGAGACCCAGTACTTC. Translation gives CASSIAGGGETQYF.

The chain combines TRBV28 with TRBJ1-4; 9 nucleotides line up with TRBD1. This CDR3 has 16 amino acids. The germline CDR1 and CDR2 sequences are MDHEN and SYDVKM. V trimming: 2 bases; J trimming: 4 bases; junction bases outside the gene matches: 5. In DNA form, the CDR3 reads TGTGCCAGCAGTTTAAGGACAGGGGCGTATAATGAAAAACTGTTTTTT. This encodes CASSLRTGAYNEKLFF.

V usage is TRBV2 and J usage is TRBJ1-1; TRBD1 agrees at 8 bases. The V gene end was trimmed by 4 bases and the J gene end by 7 bases; junction bases not matched to a gene: 8. Germline V lookup: CDR1 SNHLY, CDR2 FYNNEI. There are 14 residues in the CDR3. The CDR3: CASSVYRGKGEAFF. In DNA, the CDR3 is TGTGCCAGCAGTGTGTACAGGGGGAAGGGTGAAGCTTTCTTT.

CDR3: CASSRGGEAFF. As DNA, the CDR3 is TGTGCCAGCAGCCGCGGAGGTGAAGCTTTCTTT. The chain joins TRBV25-1 to TRBJ1-1; no clear D gene. CDR3 length: 11 amino acids. The V gene's germline CDR1 is MGHDK and CDR2 SYGVNS. V lost 6 bases, J lost 7 bases, and 9 bases lay in between.

The chain couples TRBV6-1 to TRBJ1-6; D may be TRBD1 (6 bases). Germline V gives CDR1 MNHNS, CDR2 SASEGT. V lost 3 bases and J 7 bases, leaving 13 bases between the germline ends. This CDR3 has 15 residues. The CDR3 is CASSESNRENSPLHF. Here the CDR3 DNA reads TGTGCCAGCAGTGAGTCGAACAGGGAAAATTCACCCCTCCACTTT.

The V and J genes are TRBV7-2 and TRBJ2-5; tentative D call: TRBD1 (6 bases). With 0 bases removed from V and 3 bases from J, the gap between germline ends came to 11 bases. This CDR3 spans 15 amino acids. Germline lookup yields CDR1 SGHTA and CDR2 FQGNSA. CDR3 in amino acids: CASSLARAGEETQYF. The CDR3 DNA reads as TGTGCCAGCAGCTTAGCGCGGGCAGGGGAAGAGACCCAGTACTTC.

The chain is built from TRBV7-2 and TRBJ2-3; 9 nucleotides line up with TRBD1. Germline V CDR1 and CDR2: SGHTA, FQGNSA. CDR3 length equals 15 residues. V was pared by 3 bases and J by 0 bases, with 1 base of the junction left unmatched. The CDR3 DNA reads TGTGCCAGCAGCTTGGACAGGGGTAGCACAGATACGCAGTATTTT. This gives the protein CASSLDRGSTDTQYF.

The chain joins TRBV4-3 to TRBJ1-2, with D perhaps matching TRBD1 (5 bases). The CDR3 sequence is 16 residues long. Trimming cost V 2 bases and J 0 bases, with 13 bases left between them. Germline-derived CDR1 and CDR2 are LGHNA and YSLEER. DNA for the CDR3: TGCGCCAGCAGCCAATCCCTTGGGGCACCTAACTATGGCTACACCTTC. It specifies CASSQSLGAPNYGYTF.

A note on this clone: The same CDR3 arises from other DNA sequences in this sample as well. The chain carries TRBV5-1 and TRBJ1-6, with TRBD1 matching over 8 bases. The CDR3 loop spans 15 amino acids. The germline gives CDR1 SGHRS, CDR2 YFSETQ. V lost 0 bases and J lost 10; bases outside the gene matches: 6. The DNA for the CDR3 is TGCGCCAGCAGCTTGGCTGGGACAGGACGATCACCCCTCCACTTT. Residues: CASSLAGTGRSPLHF.

V usage is TRBV9 and J usage is TRBJ2-6; no clear D gene. Trimming took off 2 bases at V and 2 bases at J, with 17 bases between the two ends. The CDR3 covers 18 residues. CDR1 and CDR2 from the germline V gene are SGDLS and YYNGEE. As DNA, the CDR3 is TGTGCCAGCAGCGTCCATTTGCGGCAGCAGACTGGGGCCAACGTCCTGACTTTC. Its protein product is CASSVHLRQQTGANVLTF.

The genes are TRBV19 and TRBJ1-4, with TRBD1 as a possible D gene (6 bases). The germline gives CDR1 LNHDA, CDR2 SQIVND (reference sequence). The CDR3 runs to 14 residues. V lost 5 bases to trimming and J lost 4 bases, with 11 bases between them. Here the CDR3 reads CASSRTAINEKLFF. The CDR3 DNA reads as TGTGCCAGTAGTCGGACAGCGATTAATGAAAAACTGTTTTTT.

The rearrangement links TRBV11-3 to TRBJ2-5; 9 bases fit TRBD1. Germline values: CDR1 SGHNT, CDR2 YENEEA. V was clipped by 5 bases and J by 1 base; unmatched bases: 5. The CDR3 spans 15 residues. The CDR3 nucleotides are TGTGCCAGCAGCCGGAACAGGGGGCTCCAAGAGACCCAGTACTTC. Translating gives CASSRNRGLQETQYF.

The chain combines TRBV5-1 with TRBJ2-3; the D gene is possibly TRBD2 (6 bases). This CDR3 has 14 residues. CDR1 and CDR2 from the germline V gene are SGHRS and YFSETQ. V lost 0 bases, J lost 10 bases, and 15 bases lay in between. CDR3 amino acids: CASSLVGGIEPQYF. CDR3 DNA: TGCGCCAGCAGCTTGGTTGGCGGGATCGAACCGCAGTATTTT.

This rearrangement joins TRBV30 to TRBJ1-2, with 7 nucleotides matching TRBD1. There are 18 residues in the CDR3. The J segment lost 1 base and the V segment lost 6 bases, leaving 20 bases of the junction unmatched. The V gene's germline CDR1 is GTSNPN and CDR2 SVGIG (reference sequence). Here the CDR3 DNA reads TGTGCCTGTCCTACAGGCCCCCGGCAGGGGGTCTTTAACTATGGCTACACCTTC. Residues: CACPTGPRQGVFNYGYTF.

V is TRBV6-4 and J is TRBJ1-5, with 10 nucleotides matching TRBD1. The CDR3 extends over 19 amino acids. With 3 bases clipped from V and 0 bases from J, the junction kept 11 bases outside the gene matches. Germline lookup yields CDR1 MRHNA and CDR2 SNTAGT. CDR3 DNA sequence: TGTGCCAGCAGTGAGAGGGACAGGGGAGGCCTATATAGCAATCAGCCCCAGCATTTT. Translating gives CASSERDRGGLYSNQPQHF.

The chain employs TRBV14 and TRBJ2-5; perhaps TRBD1 as D (6 bases). CDR3 length: 14 amino acids. V was trimmed by 2 bases and J by 1 base, leaving 8 bases between them. CDR1 SGHDN and CDR2 FVKESK come from the germline V gene. The CDR3 loop is CASSQWTVQETQYF. The CDR3 DNA follows: TGTGCCAGCAGCCAATGGACAGTCCAAGAGACCCAGTACTTC.

The chain couples TRBV7-9 to TRBJ1-2, with TRBD1 identical over 12 bases. The length of the CDR3 is 15 residues. Germline loops: CDR1 SEHNR, CDR2 FQNEAQ (reference sequence). V gave up 5 bases and J gave up 8 bases; unmatched junction bases: 9. CDR3 residues: CASSAGTGGGWGYTF. The CDR3 DNA is TGTGCCAGCAGCGCCGGGACAGGGGGCGGATGGGGCTACACCTTC.

The V gene is TRBV28, the J gene TRBJ2-1; D is unclear. The CDR3 contains 14 residues. V was pared by 5 bases and J by 8 bases, with 16 bases between. Per the germline V gene, CDR1 is MDHEN and CDR2 is SYDVKM. CDR3 sequence: CASSPSTPSDEQFF. The DNA of the CDR3 is TGTGCCAGCAGTCCCTCGACTCCGTCCGATGAGCAGTTCTTC.

The chain recombines TRBV28 with TRBJ1-2; D unclear. The CDR3 has 13 residues. Trimming took 2 bases from V and 1 from J, leaving 5 bases between them. CDR1 and CDR2 (germline): MDHEN, SYDVKM. CDR3: CASSLGSNYGYTF. The CDR3 region has the DNA TGTGCCAGCAGTTTAGGCAGTAACTATGGCTACACCTTC.